A selection of T cell receptor beta chains follows, all from one sample in a study of blood T cell repertoires in COVID-19. TCRdb's copy holds only in-frame clones and misses some; the assay was immunoSEQ multiplex PCR. The sample has about 68,000 clones, about 87% seen once. The sample was peripheral blood. All receptors derive from a human donor in a cohort sampled during active COVID-19. Both conserved end residues are part of each CDR3. A D gene is named only where the DNA matches it firmly. For some rows the clone size is stated as once, few or many, or as a class when expanded; others skip it.

v_gene	abundance	d_gene	j_gene	CDR3nt	CDR3aa
TRBV4-1	-	-	TRBJ2-2	TGCGCCAGCAGCCAAGACGACCGACAGGCCGGGGAGCTGTTTTTT	CASSQDDRQAGELFF
TRBV11-2	-	TRBD2	TRBJ2-7	TGTGCCAGCAGCCCCAGGACTAGCGGGATGCCGACCTACGAGCAGTACTTC	CASSPRTSGMPTYEQYF
TRBV5-4	-	TRBD1	TRBJ2-7	TGTGCCAGCAGCTTGTCGGGGACAGGGCTCTACGAGCAGTACTTC	CASSLSGTGLYEQYF
TRBV7-9	-	-	TRBJ2-7	TGTGCCAGCAGTGCGAGCTCCTACGAGCAGTACTTC	CASSASSYEQYF
TRBV2	-	TRBD1	TRBJ1-2	TGTGCCAGCATGAAGTTGGCTTCGGGACAGGAGTTCGGCTACACCTTC	CASMKLASGQEFGYTF
TRBV5-8	once	-	TRBJ2-1	TGTGCCAGCAGCCCACCGGGGGATGAGCAGTTCTTC	CASSPPGDEQFF
TRBV3-1/TRBV3-2	once	-	TRBJ1-2	TGTGCCAGCAGCCAAGGTTCCGGACAGAGCTATGGCTACACCTTC	CASSQGSGQSYGYTF
TRBV15	-	TRBD1	TRBJ2-2	TGTGCCACCAGCAGAGAGAGGACAGGGGGCTCGTTGAACACCGGGGAGCTGTTTTTT	CATSRERTGGSLNTGELFF
TRBV29-1	-	TRBD2	TRBJ2-7	TGCAGCGCCCAACTAGCGGGCTTAACCTACGAGCAGTACTTC	CSAQLAGLTYEQYF
TRBV4-2	few	-	TRBJ1-4	TGTGCCAGCAGCCAAGATTTGAGGGGCGGGAGTGAAAAACTGTTTTTT	CASSQDLRGGSEKLFF
TRBV10-3	-	TRBD1	TRBJ2-2	TGTGCCATCAGTGTTGGGACAGGAGGCACCGGGGAGCTGTTTTTT	CAISVGTGGTGELFF
TRBV27	-	-	TRBJ2-6	TGTGCCAGCTACCAAACAGGGTACGGGTCTGGGGCCAACGTCCTGACTTTC	CASYQTGYGSGANVLTF